This passage covers 26 T cell receptor beta chains from one sample sequenced in a study of Graves' ophthalmopathy and Graves' hyperthyroidism (dated by TCRdb to 2016 to 2019). The sequencer was an Illumina HiSeq 2000. For repertoire sequencing, TCR beta CDR3 regions were amplified from RNA transcripts. The first round of RT-PCR was done with HTBI primers and the Qiagen OneStep RT-PCR kit, and was followed by a second round of multiplex PCR, then size selection and purification. Clones were called with MiXCR by TCRdb after fastp trimmed the public reads at Q25, and only in-frame beta chains were retained. Each CDR3 protein appears once, grouped with its most common genes and DNA. The table for this sample lists 200,000 to 300,000 distinct CDR3 sequences; approximately 42% of them were counted only once. About half of the sample is in the top ten clones. Material for sequencing was peripheral blood. These receptors came from an adult man with Graves' ophthalmopathy.

The chain combines TRBV20-1 with TRBJ2-7; D gene ambiguous. The V end lost 6 bases, the J end lost 3 bases, and 12 bases lay between the germline ends. CDR1 is DFQATT, CDR2 SNEGSKA, per germline (reference sequence). The CDR3 runs to 12 residues. CDR3 nucleotides: TGCAGTGCCAGTTTCGACGGCTACGAGCAGTACTTC. The encoded protein is CSASFDGYEQYF.

The chain links TRBV4-1 to TRBJ1-1; maybe TRBD1 (5 bases). CDR3 length: 15 amino acids. Trimming left V 0 bases short and J 5 bases short, with 13 bases between. Per the germline V gene, CDR1 is MGHRA and CDR2 is YSYEKL. The CDR3 nucleotides are TGCGCCAGCAGCCAAGAAGGGGCGGGGAGGACTGAAGCTTTCTTT. It translates to CASSQEGAGRTEAFF.

There are a few counts of this clonotype. This chain joins TRBV10-3 and TRBJ1-1; weak D call: TRBD1 (6 bases). The CDR3 runs to 13 residues. Trimming cost V 1 base and J 5 bases, with 8 bases left between them. Germline-derived CDR1 and CDR2 are ENHRY and SYGVKD. The CDR3 sequence: CAISELGATEAFF. The CDR3 DNA follows: TGTGCCATCAGTGAGTTGGGGGCAACTGAAGCTTTCTTT.

This rearrangement joins TRBV9 to TRBJ1-1; a weak D match, TRBD1 (5 bases). The V and J ends lost 4 bases and 2 bases respectively, with 15 bases between them. This CDR3 is built from 15 residues. The germline CDR1 and CDR2 sequences are SGDLS and YYNGEE. The CDR3: CASSLEGIGNTEAFF. CDR3 bases: TGTGCCAGCAGCTTAGAGGGGATAGGAAACACTGAAGCTTTCTTT.

The rearrangement uses TRBV5-1 and TRBJ2-7, with 11 nucleotides matching TRBD1. V shed 0 bases and J 6 bases; nucleotides not matched to a gene: 11. Germline CDR1 SGHRS, CDR2 YFSETQ. This CDR3 is built from 17 residues. Written as DNA, the CDR3 is TGCGCCAGCAGCTTGGGGACAGGGGGCCTTCTAGGGCGCGAGCAGTACTTC. This gives the protein CASSLGTGGLLGREQYF.

This clonotype was picked up a small number of times. V usage is TRBV9 and J usage is TRBJ2-2; the D is unclear. This CDR3 comprises 12 residues. The germline gives CDR1 SGDLS, CDR2 YYNGEE. The germline V and J ends were trimmed by 4 bases and 8 bases, with 9 bases remaining between them. Here the CDR3 DNA reads TGTGCCAGCAGCCAAGATGTGGGGGAGCTGTTTTTT. Protein product: CASSQDVGELFF.

This clonotype was seen a handful of times. The chain couples TRBV29-1 to TRBJ2-5; possibly TRBD1 for D (6 bases). Germline CDR1 SQVTM, CDR2 ANQGSEA. Trimming cost V 5 bases and J 2 bases, with 12 bases left between them. The CDR3 length is 13 residues. DNA of the CDR3: TGCAGCGTTTTGGACAGTCGTCAAGAGACCCAGTACTTC. Its translation is CSVLDSRQETQYF.

Details on this clonotype: The junction departs from the called germline gene at one end, perhaps through a read error. V usage is TRBV12-3 or TRBV12-4 and J usage is TRBJ2-6, with TRBD1 matching over 10 bases. The CDR3 sequence is 20 residues long. The CDR3 reads CAISEFAPTGGISGANVLTF. The DNA for the CDR3 is TGTGCCATCAGTGAGTTCGCCCCGACAGGGGGCATATCTGGGGCCAACGTCCTGACTTTC.

Notes on this clonotype: One junction end does not reproduce the germline sequence, and a read error may be involved. The chain recombines TRBV10-2 with TRBJ2-7; 10 positions agree with TRBD1. CDR1 and CDR2 (germline): WSHSY, SAAADI. This CDR3 has 15 amino acids. The CDR3 region has the DNA TGTGCCAGCAGTTACTATAGGGACAGGGGTGTCGAGCAGTACTTC. Protein product: CASSYYRDRGVEQYF.

The chain is built from TRBV7-9 and TRBJ1-2, with TRBD1 identical over 7 bases. Germline CDR1 is SEHNR and CDR2 is FQNEAQ (reference sequence). The CDR3 spans 13 residues. Germline trimming cut 4 bases from V and 6 bases from J; bases unmatched to any gene: 5. CDR3 sequence reads: CASSWDRLDGYTF. CDR3 bases: TGTGCCAGCAGCTGGGACAGATTGGATGGCTACACCTTC.

The chain couples TRBV25-1 to TRBJ2-5, with unresolved D. Trimming removed 5 bases from V and 5 bases from J, with 12 bases in between. The CDR3 length is 13 residues. The germline V gene has CDR1 MGHDK and CDR2 SYGVNS. CDR3 protein: CASSLPSNETQYF. The CDR3, as DNA: TGTGCCAGCAGTTTACCCTCCAACGAGACCCAGTACTTC.

This clonotype was recorded once. The chain is built from TRBV27 and TRBJ2-5; a weak D match, TRBD1 (6 bases). This CDR3 comprises 13 residues. CDR1 and CDR2 (germline): MNHEY, SMNVEV (reference sequence). Trimming removed 8 bases at V and 5 bases at J, with 15 bases between. The CDR3 is CASGETGWETQYF. In DNA, the CDR3 is TGTGCCAGCGGAGAGACAGGCTGGGAGACCCAGTACTTC.

This clonotype was seen many times. V is TRBV5-1 and J is TRBJ2-7; D uncertain. Looked up from germline, CDR1 is SGHRS and CDR2 is YFSETQ. The V gene lost 0 bases and the J gene lost 7 bases, with 8 bases spanning the gap. The CDR3 sequence is 12 residues long. Here the CDR3 reads CASSLDGFEQYF. CDR3 DNA sequence: TGCGCCAGCAGCTTGGATGGTTTTGAGCAGTACTTC.

The rearrangement joins TRBV4-2 to TRBJ2-2; D remains ambiguous. Between the trimmed V and J ends, which lost 8 bases and 0 bases, there was a span of 13 bases. This CDR3 region has 15 residues. Germline loops: CDR1 LGHNA, CDR2 YNFKEQ. CDR3 in amino acids: CASSPYVTNTGELFF. The CDR3 bases are TGTGCCAGCTCACCGTACGTCACGAACACCGGGGAGCTGTTTTTT.

The rearrangement joins TRBV12-3 or TRBV12-4 to TRBJ2-5; D is uncertain. V shed 9 bases and J shed 7 bases, with 3 bases lying between them. CDR3 size: 8 residues. The CDR3 sequence is CASGTQYF. The CDR3 region has the DNA TGTGCCAGTGGGACCCAGTACTTC.

The J gene is TRBJ2-6, the V gene TRBV19, with 8 bases lining up with TRBD1. The V segment lost 3 bases and the J segment 3 bases; nucleotides outside the gene matches: 13. Germline V gene data show CDR1 as LNHDA and CDR2 as SQIVND (reference sequence). The CDR3 covers 19 residues. The CDR3 DNA sequence: TGTGCCAGTAGTATCCCCTCGGGCAGGGGGCGGAATGGGGCCAACGTCCTGACTTTC. Translating gives CASSIPSGRGRNGANVLTF.

The rearrangement links TRBV15 to TRBJ1-3; 11 bases align to TRBD1. The germline V gene encodes CDR1 LNHNV and CDR2 YYDKDF (reference sequence). This CDR3 spans 15 amino acids. V lost 3 bases to trimming and J lost 2 bases; unmatched junction nucleotides: 0. The CDR3 spells CATSRDRGPGNTIYF. The CDR3 nucleotides read TGTGCCACCAGCAGGGACAGGGGGCCTGGAAACACCATATATTTT.

A few counts support this clonotype. The chain has TRBV12-3 or TRBV12-4 and TRBJ2-5; D call uncertain. The CDR3 spans 11 residues. Trimming shortened V by 4 bases and J by 3 bases, and 3 bases separated the two germline ends. The CDR3 DNA sequence: TGTGCCAGCAGTTCCAAAGAGACCCAGTACTTC. This translates into CASSSKETQYF.

The chain recombines TRBV24-1 with TRBJ2-5; 10 bases are shared with TRBD1. The CDR3 runs 15 residues. The germline V gene has CDR1 KGHDR and CDR2 SFDVKD. Trimming took 7 bases from V and 2 from J; bases not matched to a gene: 6. Written as DNA, the CDR3 is TGTGCCACCAGGGGGACAGGGGAAGGTCAAGAGACCCAGTACTTC. As protein: CATRGTGEGQETQYF.

Concerning this clonotype: Sequence at one end of the junction differs from germline and may be a read error. The rearrangement uses TRBV10-3 and TRBJ2-7, with TRBD1 matching 7 bases. The germline V gene encodes CDR1 ENHRY and CDR2 SYGVKD. This CDR3 has 15 residues. CDR3 nucleotide sequence: TGTGCCAGCAGTCGCATAGGGACAGAGTTCTACGAGCAGTACTTC. It is translated as CASSRIGTEFYEQYF.

This chain joins TRBV6-5 and TRBJ2-7; possibly TRBD2 for D (6 bases). Trimming took 7 bases from V and 6 from J, leaving 16 bases between them. In germline, CDR1 is MNHEY, CDR2 SVGAGI. The CDR3 totals 13 residues. CDR3 DNA: TGTGCCAGCACCCCCCAGGGAGGAGGCGAGCAGTACTTC. This encodes CASTPQGGGEQYF.

Of note for this clonotype: A much larger clonotype is one base distant, so this may be a read error. This chain uses TRBV5-1 with TRBJ2-3; 7 nucleotides match TRBD1. The germline V gene has CDR1 SGHRS and CDR2 YFSETQ. This CDR3 is built from 14 residues. The CDR3 DNA sequence: TGCGCCGGCAGCTCCGGACAGGGCACAGATACGCAGTATTTT. Translating gives CAGSSGQGTDTQYF. The full variable domain, with the rest looked up from reference TRBV5-1 and TRBJ2-3, is KAGVTQTPRYLIKTRGQQVTLSCSPISGHRSVSWYQQTPGQGLQFLFEYFSETQRNKGNFPGRFSGRQFSNSRSEMNVSTLELGDSALYLCAGSSGQGTDTQYFGPGTRLTVL.

This clonotype occurred once. The rearrangement joins TRBV12-3 or TRBV12-4 to TRBJ2-2; maybe TRBD2 (7 bases). V gave up 0 bases and J gave up 5 bases, with 13 bases separating them. CDR3 length: 16 residues. The CDR3 protein is CASSLAGGRRTGELFF. DNA for the CDR3: TGTGCCAGCAGTTTAGCGGGGGGGCGTCGTACCGGGGAGCTGTTTTTT.

The V and J genes are TRBV6-6 and TRBJ1-2; 9 bases map to TRBD1. This CDR3 region has 14 residues. V shed 7 bases and J 4 bases; nucleotides not matched to a gene: 7. Per the germline V gene, CDR1 is MNHNY and CDR2 is SVGAGI (reference sequence). The CDR3 nucleotides are TGTGCCAGCATCTGGACAGGGGTTTCCTATGGCTACACCTTC. It is translated as CASIWTGVSYGYTF.

Here the CDR3 DNA reads TGTGCCAGCAGCCAAGTGCAGGGGGAGGGGGTCTATGGCTACACCTTC. As protein: CASSQVQGEGVYGYTF. The chain links TRBV3-1 to TRBJ1-2, with 7 bases fitting TRBD1. Germline CDR1 is LGHDT and CDR2 is YNNKEL (reference sequence). J lost 4 bases, V lost 1 base, and 9 bases had no gene match. The CDR3 sequence is 16 residues long.

This chain joins TRBV7-2 and TRBJ1-5, with no clear D. CDR1 and CDR2 (germline): SGHTA, FQGNSA. Trimming shortened V by 4 bases and J by 12 bases, and 10 bases separated the two germline ends. There are 11 residues in the CDR3. The CDR3 loop is CASSSATYQHF. As DNA, the CDR3 is TGTGCCAGCAGCTCCGCGACTTACCAGCATTTT.